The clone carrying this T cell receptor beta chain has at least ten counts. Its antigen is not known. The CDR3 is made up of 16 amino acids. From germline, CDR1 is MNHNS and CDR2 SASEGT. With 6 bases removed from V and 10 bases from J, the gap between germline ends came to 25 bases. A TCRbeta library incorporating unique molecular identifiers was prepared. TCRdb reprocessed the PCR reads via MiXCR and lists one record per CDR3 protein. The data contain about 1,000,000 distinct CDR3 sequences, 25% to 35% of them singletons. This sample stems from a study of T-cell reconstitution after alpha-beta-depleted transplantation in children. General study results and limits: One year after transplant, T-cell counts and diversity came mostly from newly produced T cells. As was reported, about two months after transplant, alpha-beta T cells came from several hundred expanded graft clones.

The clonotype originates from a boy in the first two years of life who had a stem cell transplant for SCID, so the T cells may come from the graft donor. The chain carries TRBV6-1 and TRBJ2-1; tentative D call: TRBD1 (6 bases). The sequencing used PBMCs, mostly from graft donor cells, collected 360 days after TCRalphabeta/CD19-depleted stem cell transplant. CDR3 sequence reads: CASRIARSTGRGEQFF. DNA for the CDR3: TGTGCCAGCAGGATAGCCCGATCGACAGGTCGGGGAGAGCAGTTCTTC.